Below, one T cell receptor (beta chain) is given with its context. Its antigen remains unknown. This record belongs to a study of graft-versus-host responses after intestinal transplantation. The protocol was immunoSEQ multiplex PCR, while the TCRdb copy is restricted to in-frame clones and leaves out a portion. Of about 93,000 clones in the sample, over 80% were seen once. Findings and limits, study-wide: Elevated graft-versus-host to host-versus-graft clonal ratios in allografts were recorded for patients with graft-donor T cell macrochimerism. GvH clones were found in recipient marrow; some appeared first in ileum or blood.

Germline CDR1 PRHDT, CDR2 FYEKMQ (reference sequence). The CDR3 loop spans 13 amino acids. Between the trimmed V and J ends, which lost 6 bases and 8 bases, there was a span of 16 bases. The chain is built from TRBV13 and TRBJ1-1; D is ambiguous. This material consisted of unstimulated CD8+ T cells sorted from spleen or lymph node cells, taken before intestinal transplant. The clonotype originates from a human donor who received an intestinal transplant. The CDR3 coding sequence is TGTGCCAGCAGTTTTCAGGAGCCGGGGGAAGCTTTCTTT. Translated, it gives CASSFQEPGEAFF.